The rows below give T cell receptor beta chains drawn from one sample of a study of blood T cell repertoires in COVID-19. Profiling relied on immunoSEQ multiplex PCR, and the TCRdb table lists in-frame clones only, not all of them. The sample holds a few hundred thousand clones; 82% are singletons and the top ten take 3.6%. The sample was peripheral blood. These receptors all stem from a woman of 80 years or more with acute or convalescent COVID-19. Each CDR3 is given with its conserved first and last residue. A D gene is named only where the DNA matches it firmly. Some rows mark clone size as missing; the rest say once, few, many or name a class of expanded clone.

j_call clone_size v_call d_call cdr3_aa cdr3_nt
TRBJ2-7 . TRBV3-1/TRBV3-2 . CASSQRTRYIEQYF TGTGCCAGCAGCCAACGGACACGGTACATTGAGCAGTACTTC
TRBJ2-3 . TRBV18 . CASSPADRRTDTQYF TGTGCCAGCTCACCCGCTGACAGACGCACAGATACGCAGTATTTT
TRBJ2-5 . TRBV7-2 TRBD2 CASSRRTSGVLGETQYF TGTGCCAGCAGCCGGAGGACTAGCGGGGTGCTGGGAGAGACCCAGTACTTC
TRBJ1-2 . TRBV9 TRBD1 CASSKDRVVDYGYTF TGTGCCAGCAGCAAAGACAGGGTAGTTGACTATGGCTACACCTTC
TRBJ2-7 . TRBV9 . CASSPSTVYYEQYF TGTGCCAGCAGCCCCTCCACAGTTTACTACGAGCAGTACTTC
TRBJ1-1 . TRBV19 TRBD1 CASRRQGILTEAFF TGTGCCAGCCGTCGACAGGGAATCCTCACTGAAGCTTTCTTT
TRBJ1-1 . TRBV19 . CASSTASQNNAFF TGTGCCAGTAGCACCGCCTCCCAAAACAACGCTTTCTTT
TRBJ1-5 . TRBV6-2/TRBV6-3 TRBD1 CASSYFVGQGYDQPQHF TGTGCCAGCAGTTACTTCGTGGGACAGGGGTATGATCAGCCCCAGCATTTT
TRBJ1-2 once TRBV3-1/TRBV3-2 . CASSHRGAGGYTF TGTGCCAGCAGCCACCGGGGAGCAGGAGGCTACACCTTC
TRBJ2-1 . TRBV7-6 TRBD2 CASSSAGGLYNEQFF TGTGCCAGCAGCTCCGCGGGGGGGCTTTACAATGAGCAGTTCTTC
TRBJ1-1 . TRBV25-1 . CASRYSIGGRTEAFF TGTGCCAGCAGGTATTCTATAGGCGGGAGGACTGAAGCTTTCTTT
TRBJ1-1 . TRBV14 . CASSQDRAGGKAFF TGTGCCAGCAGCCAAGATCGGGCCGGGGGAAAAGCTTTCTTT
TRBJ2-1 . TRBV25-1 . CASSSTARVQQFF TGTGCCAGCAGTTCAACCGCCCGGGTCCAGCAGTTCTTC
TRBJ1-6 . TRBV5-1 TRBD1 CASSQGDSSYNSPLHF TGCGCCAGCAGCCAGGGGGACAGTTCCTATAATTCACCCCTCCACTTT
TRBJ2-1 . TRBV6-5 TRBD2 CASSIRTSGVFEQFF TGTGCCAGCAGTATACGGACTAGCGGGGTATTTGAGCAGTTCTTC
TRBJ1-5 . TRBV2 TRBD1 CASSTGTGTNQPQHF TGTGCCAGCAGTACCGGGACAGGGACTAATCAGCCCCAGCATTTT
TRBJ1-5 many TRBV10-3 TRBD1 CAIGTGDSNQPQHF TGTGCCATCGGGACAGGGGATAGCAATCAGCCCCAGCATTTT
TRBJ1-2 . TRBV7-9 . CASSGQNYGYTF TGTGCCAGCAGCGGACAGAACTATGGCTACACCTTC
TRBJ2-7 . TRBV29-1 . CSVGRGLGYEQYF TGCAGCGTTGGGAGGGGATTGGGTTACGAGCAGTACTTC
TRBJ2-2 . TRBV15 . CATSRDRRGELFF TGTGCCACCAGCAGAGATAGGAGGGGGGAGCTGTTTTTT
TRBJ1-1 . TRBV12-5 . CASGLVLGGGSPKAFF TGTGCTAGTGGTTTGGTACTCGGGGGGGGGTCCCCAAAAGCTTTCTTT
TRBJ2-7 once TRBV12-5 . CASGLEFADYEQYF TGTGCTAGTGGTTTGGAGTTTGCAGACTACGAGCAGTACTTC
TRBJ2-3 . TRBV11-3 . CASSFTGTGADTQYF TGTGCCAGCAGCTTTACAGGGACCGGGGCAGATACGCAGTATTTT
TRBJ1-2 . TRBV4-1 TRBD1 CASSPGGTDYGYTF TGCGCCAGCAGCCCAGGAGGGACAGACTATGGCTACACCTTC
TRBJ2-2 . TRBV5-1 . CASSTGQTNTGELFF TGCGCCAGCAGCACAGGACAGACGAACACCGGGGAGCTGTTTTTT
TRBJ2-3 . TRBV6-4 . CASSSTSTDTQYF TGTGCCAGCAGCTCCACTAGCACAGATACGCAGTATTTT
TRBJ2-1 . TRBV11-2 . CASSSELRGPEQFF TGTGCCAGCAGCTCCGAGCTACGTGGGCCTGAGCAGTTCTTC
TRBJ2-1 . TRBV6-5 TRBD2 CASKPGLQYNEQFF TGTGCCAGCAAACCGGGACTACAATACAATGAGCAGTTCTTC
TRBJ1-2 . TRBV6-5 TRBD1 CASSYSAAGGGYTF TGTGCCAGCAGTTACTCGGCGGCAGGGGGTGGCTACACCTTC
TRBJ1-1 . TRBV28 . CASSWGGNTEAFF TGTGCCAGCAGTTGGGGGGGGAACACTGAAGCTTTCTTT
TRBJ2-7 . TRBV3-1/TRBV3-2 . CASSPAGADHEQYF TGTGCCAGCAGCCCCGCAGGGGCGGACCACGAGCAGTACTTC
TRBJ2-6 . TRBV3-1/TRBV3-2 . CASSQDSSGANVLTF TGTGCCAGCAGCCAAGATTCTTCTGGGGCCAACGTCCTGACTTTC
TRBJ2-7 once TRBV2 . CASRARGGRTLWDEQYF TGTGCCAGCAGAGCTAGGGGGGGGCGGACCCTATGGGACGAGCAGTACTTC